Following are 6 T cell receptor beta chains from one sample sequenced in a study of T cell changes during pregnancy in multiple sclerosis. The assay was immunoSEQ multiplex PCR, and TCRdb's table has in-frame clones only and misses some. The sample shows 20,000 to 25,000 clones, around 85% of them seen only once. Sequenced here: CD8+ T cells from peripheral blood mononuclear cells, sampled before pregnancy. All receptors derive from a female donor with multiple sclerosis, enrolled in a pregnancy study.

This chain joins TRBV5-1 and TRBJ2-4; TRBD1 aligns across 8 bases. The CDR3 spans 16 residues. V lost 4 bases to trimming and J lost 6 bases; unmatched junction nucleotides: 12. CDR1 and CDR2 (germline): SGHRS, YFSETQ. Here the CDR3 reads CASSQGRQGSGNIQYF. The DNA for the CDR3 is TGCGCCAGCAGCCAAGGCCGACAGGGGTCGGGAAACATTCAGTACTTC.

The chain links TRBV7-9 to TRBJ1-1, with D possibly TRBD1 on 5 matching bases. Per the germline V gene, CDR1 is SEHNR and CDR2 is FQNEAQ (reference sequence). V was trimmed by 4 bases and J by 6 bases, leaving 18 bases between them. CDR3 size: 15 residues. The CDR3 loop is CASSSGRGVGAEAFF. Here the CDR3 DNA reads TGTGCCAGCAGCTCGGGGCGGGGGGTCGGGGCTGAAGCTTTCTTT.

This chain connects TRBV19 to TRBJ2-7, with 8 bases aligning to TRBD2. The CDR3 contains 15 residues. V lost 1 base and J lost 3; bases outside the gene matches: 5. Germline CDR1 is LNHDA and CDR2 is SQIVND (reference sequence). CDR3 in amino acids: CASSIAGGPVYEQYF. CDR3 coding DNA: TGTGCCAGTAGTATAGCGGGAGGGCCGGTCTACGAGCAGTACTTC.

The genes are TRBV4-2 and TRBJ2-7, with 8 nucleotides matching TRBD1. Trimming cost V 0 bases and J 0 bases; bases outside gene matches: 1. Per germline, CDR1 LGHNA and CDR2 YNFKEQ. The CDR3 contains 15 residues. The DNA of the CDR3 is TGTGCCAGCAGCCAAGACCAGGGGGCCTCCTACGAGCAGTACTTC. It translates to CASSQDQGASYEQYF.

The chain has TRBV5-1 and TRBJ2-7; 9 positions match TRBD1. Germline V gene lookup returns CDR1 SGHRS and CDR2 YFSETQ. The CDR3 has 14 amino acids. V lost 6 bases, J lost 2 bases, and 6 bases stayed unmatched. DNA for the CDR3: TGCGCCAGCAACCCCGGACAGGGGACCTACGAGCAGTACTTC. Amino acids: CASNPGQGTYEQYF.

The rearrangement uses TRBV10-1 and TRBJ2-1; possibly TRBD1 for D (6 bases). Looked up from germline, CDR1 is WNHNN and CDR2 is SYGVQD (reference sequence). The CDR3 runs 14 residues. V lost 0 bases to trimming and J lost 7 bases, with 10 bases between them. The CDR3 sequence is CASSESGRGNEQFF. In DNA form, the CDR3 reads TGCGCCAGCAGTGAGTCCGGCAGGGGAAATGAGCAGTTCTTC.